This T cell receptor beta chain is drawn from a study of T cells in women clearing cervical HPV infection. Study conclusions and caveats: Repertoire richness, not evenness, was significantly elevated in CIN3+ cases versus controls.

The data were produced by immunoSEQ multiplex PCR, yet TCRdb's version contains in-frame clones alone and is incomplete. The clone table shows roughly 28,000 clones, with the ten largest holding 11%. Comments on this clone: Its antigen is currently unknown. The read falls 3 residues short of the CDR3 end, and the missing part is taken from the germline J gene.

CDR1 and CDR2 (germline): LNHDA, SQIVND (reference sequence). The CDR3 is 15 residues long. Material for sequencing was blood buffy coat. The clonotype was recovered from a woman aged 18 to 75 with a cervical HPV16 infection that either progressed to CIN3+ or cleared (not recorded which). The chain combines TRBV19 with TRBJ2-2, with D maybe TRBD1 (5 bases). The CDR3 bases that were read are TGTGCCAGTAATCAGTTACTCTCTGGGGCCAACGTG. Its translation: CASNQLLSGANV. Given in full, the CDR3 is CASNQLLSGANVLFF.